This section outlines one TCR beta chain sequence together with its context. The antigen is not known. The data were obtained in a study of T cells expressing NK-cell markers. Whole-study context: The TCR beta repertoires were obtained from sorted CD3+CD56+NKG2C+, CD3+CD56+NKG2C- and CD3+CD56-NKG2C+ T cells.

In germline, CDR1 is SEHNR, CDR2 FQNEAQ (reference sequence). The CDR3 sequence is 12 residues long. Study outcomes and limitations: Once again these clonotypes came out on top in the CD3+CD56-NKG2C+ fraction of a few donors.

From the 5' RACE reads, TCRdb lists one entry per CDR3 protein and no DNA. The sample has some 150,000 distinct CDR3 sequences, and its top ten clones hold about 39%. Material for sequencing was blood T cells: a sorted CD56 or NKG2C T cell subset, CD4+ or CD8+ T cells, or bulk PBMC T cells (not recorded which). V is TRBV7-9 and J is TRBJ2-1; checking the TCRdb D call of TRBD1 is not possible without DNA. The clonotype originates from a woman between 45 and 60 years old in good health. CDR3 residues: CASSGTDNEQFF.